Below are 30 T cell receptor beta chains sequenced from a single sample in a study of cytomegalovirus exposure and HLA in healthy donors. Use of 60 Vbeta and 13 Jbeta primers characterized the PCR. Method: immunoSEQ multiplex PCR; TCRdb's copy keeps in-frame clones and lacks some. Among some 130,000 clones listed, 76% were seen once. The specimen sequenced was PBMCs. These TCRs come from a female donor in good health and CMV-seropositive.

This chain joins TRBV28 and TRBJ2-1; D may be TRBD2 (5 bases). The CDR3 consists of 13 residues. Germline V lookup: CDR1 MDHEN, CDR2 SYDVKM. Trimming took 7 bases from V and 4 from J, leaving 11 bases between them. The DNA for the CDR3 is TGTGCCAGCACCAGCCGGGGATACAATGAGCAGTTCTTC. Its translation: CASTSRGYNEQFF.

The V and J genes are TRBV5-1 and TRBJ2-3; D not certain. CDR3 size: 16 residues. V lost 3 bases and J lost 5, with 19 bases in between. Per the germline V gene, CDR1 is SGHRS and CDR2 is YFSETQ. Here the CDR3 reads CASSSSVTGPRDTQYF. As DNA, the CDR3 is TGCGCCAGCAGCTCTTCCGTTACTGGGCCTCGAGATACGCAGTATTTT. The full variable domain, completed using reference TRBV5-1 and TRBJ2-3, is KAGVTQTPRYLIKTRGQQVTLSCSPISGHRSVSWYQQTPGQGLQFLFEYFSETQRNKGNFPGRFSGRQFSNSRSEMNVSTLELGDSALYLCASSSSVTGPRDTQYFGPGTRLTVL.

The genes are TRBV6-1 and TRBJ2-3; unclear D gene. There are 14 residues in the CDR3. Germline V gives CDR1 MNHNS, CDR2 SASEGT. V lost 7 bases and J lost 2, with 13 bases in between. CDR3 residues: CASIPGQVTDTQYF. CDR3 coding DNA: TGTGCCAGCATCCCTGGGCAGGTCACAGATACGCAGTATTTT.

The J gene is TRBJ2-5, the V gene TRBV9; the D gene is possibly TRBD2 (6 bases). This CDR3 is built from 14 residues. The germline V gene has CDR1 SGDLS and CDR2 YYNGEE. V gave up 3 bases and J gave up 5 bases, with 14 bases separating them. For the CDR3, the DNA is TGTGCCAGCAGCGGGAGACTAGGTCTGGAGACCCAGTACTTC. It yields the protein CASSGRLGLETQYF.

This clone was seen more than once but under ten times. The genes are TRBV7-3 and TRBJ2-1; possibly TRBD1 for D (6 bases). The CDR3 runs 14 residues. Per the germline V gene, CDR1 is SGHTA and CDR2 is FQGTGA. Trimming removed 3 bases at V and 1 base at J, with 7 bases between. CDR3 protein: CASSLGQSYNEQFF. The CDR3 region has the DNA TGTGCCAGCAGCTTGGGACAATCCTACAATGAGCAGTTCTTC.

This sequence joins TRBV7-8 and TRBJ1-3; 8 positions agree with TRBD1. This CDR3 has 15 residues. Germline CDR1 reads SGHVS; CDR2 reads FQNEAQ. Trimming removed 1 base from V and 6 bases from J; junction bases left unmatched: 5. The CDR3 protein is CASSLDTGGINTIYF. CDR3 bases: TGTGCCAGCAGCTTAGATACAGGGGGTATAAACACCATATATTTT.

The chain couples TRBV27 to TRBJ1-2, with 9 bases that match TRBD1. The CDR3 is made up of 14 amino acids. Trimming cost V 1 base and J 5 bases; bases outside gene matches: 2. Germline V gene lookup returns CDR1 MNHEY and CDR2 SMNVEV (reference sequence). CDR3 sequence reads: CASSLYGQGYGYTF. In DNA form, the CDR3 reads TGTGCCAGCAGTTTATACGGACAGGGGTATGGCTACACCTTC.

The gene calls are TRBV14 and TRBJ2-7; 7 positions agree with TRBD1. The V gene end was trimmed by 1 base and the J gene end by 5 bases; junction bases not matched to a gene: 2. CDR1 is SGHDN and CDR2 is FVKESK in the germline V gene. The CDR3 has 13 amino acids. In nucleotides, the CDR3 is TGTGCCAGCAGCCAAGGACAGGGAAACGAGCAGTACTTC. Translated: CASSQGQGNEQYF.

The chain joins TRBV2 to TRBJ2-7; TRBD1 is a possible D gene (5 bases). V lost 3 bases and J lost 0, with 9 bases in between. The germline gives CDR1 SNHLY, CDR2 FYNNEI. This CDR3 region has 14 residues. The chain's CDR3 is CASSDTGSSYEQYF. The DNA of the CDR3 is TGTGCCAGCAGTGACACAGGCAGCTCCTACGAGCAGTACTTC.

The CDR3 region is CASSFDRGYGYTF. CDR3 DNA: TGCGCCAGCAGCTTTGACAGGGGCTATGGCTACACCTTC. The chain uses TRBV5-1 and TRBJ1-2; 8 bases are shared with TRBD1. This CDR3 comprises 13 residues. J lost 4 bases, V lost 2 bases, and 1 base had no gene match. Germline CDR1 reads SGHRS; CDR2 reads YFSETQ.

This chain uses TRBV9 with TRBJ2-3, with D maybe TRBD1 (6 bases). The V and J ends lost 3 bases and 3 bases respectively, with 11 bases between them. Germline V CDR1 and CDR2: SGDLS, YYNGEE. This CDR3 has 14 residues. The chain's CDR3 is CASSEQGSTDTQYF. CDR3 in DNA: TGTGCCAGCAGCGAACAGGGTTCTACAGATACGCAGTATTTT.

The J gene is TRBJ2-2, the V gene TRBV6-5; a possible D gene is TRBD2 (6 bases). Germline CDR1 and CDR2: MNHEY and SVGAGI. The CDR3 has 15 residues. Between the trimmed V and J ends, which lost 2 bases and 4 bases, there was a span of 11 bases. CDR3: CASSYKGSGTGELFF. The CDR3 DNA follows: TGTGCCAGCAGTTACAAGGGTAGCGGCACCGGGGAGCTGTTTTTT.

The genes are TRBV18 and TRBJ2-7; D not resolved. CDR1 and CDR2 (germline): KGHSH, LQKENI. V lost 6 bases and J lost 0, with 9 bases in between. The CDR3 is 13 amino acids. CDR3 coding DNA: TGTGCCAGCTCCAAAGAGGTCTCCTACGAGCAGTACTTC. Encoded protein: CASSKEVSYEQYF.

CDR3 nucleotides: TGTGCCAGCAGCTTAGCGTTATCCGGGACTAGCGGGACTACCTACGAGCAGTACTTC. This codes for CASSLALSGTSGTTYEQYF. The V call is TRBV7-2, the J call TRBJ2-7, with 13 nucleotides matching TRBD2. Germline lookup yields CDR1 SGHTA and CDR2 FQGNSA. The V segment lost 0 bases and the J segment 2 bases; nucleotides outside the gene matches: 10. This CDR3 contains 19 residues.

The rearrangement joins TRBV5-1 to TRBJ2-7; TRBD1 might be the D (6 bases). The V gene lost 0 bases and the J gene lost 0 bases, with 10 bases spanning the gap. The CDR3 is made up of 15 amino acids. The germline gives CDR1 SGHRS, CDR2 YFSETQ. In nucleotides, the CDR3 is TGCGCCAGCAGCTTGGTTCAGGGGAGCTCCTACGAGCAGTACTTC. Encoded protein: CASSLVQGSSYEQYF.

The CDR3 is CASSTQRGGAGTEAFF. CDR3 in DNA: TGTGCCAGCAGCACGCAACGCGGAGGGGCGGGCACTGAAGCTTTCTTT. The chain recombines TRBV11-2 with TRBJ1-1, with a tentative D call TRBD1 (5 bases). The ends were cut back, 5 bases at V and 4 bases at J, with 20 bases in the middle. The CDR3 totals 16 residues. Germline V gene sequence: CDR1 SGHAT, CDR2 FQNNGV.

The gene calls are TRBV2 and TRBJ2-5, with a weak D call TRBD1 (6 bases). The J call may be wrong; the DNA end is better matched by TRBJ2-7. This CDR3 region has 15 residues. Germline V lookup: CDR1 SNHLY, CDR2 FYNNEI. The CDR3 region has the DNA TGTGCCAGCAGTGTAGGGGACGGGACACCCTACGAGCAGTACTTC. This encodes CASSVGDGTPYEQYF.

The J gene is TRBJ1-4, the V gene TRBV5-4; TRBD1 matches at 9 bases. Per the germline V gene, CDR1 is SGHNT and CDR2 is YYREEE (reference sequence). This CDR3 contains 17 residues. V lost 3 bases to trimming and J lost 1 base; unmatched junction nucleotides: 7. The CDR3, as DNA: TGTGCCAGCAGCTCAGGACAGGGGAGGGGAACTAATGAAAAACTGTTTTTT. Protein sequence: CASSSGQGRGTNEKLFF.

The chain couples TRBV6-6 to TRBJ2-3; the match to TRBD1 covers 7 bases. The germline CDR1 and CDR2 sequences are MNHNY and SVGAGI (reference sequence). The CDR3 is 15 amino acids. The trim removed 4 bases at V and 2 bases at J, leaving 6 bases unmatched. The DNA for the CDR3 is TGTGCCAGCAGTTTGGGACAGATAAACACAGATACGCAGTATTTT. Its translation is CASSLGQINTDTQYF.

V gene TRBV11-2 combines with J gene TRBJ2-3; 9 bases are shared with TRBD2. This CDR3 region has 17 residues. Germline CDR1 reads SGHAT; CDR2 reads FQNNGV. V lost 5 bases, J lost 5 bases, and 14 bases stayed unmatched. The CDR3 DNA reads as TGTGCCAGCAGCCGCCTCTCGGGCGGGGGGGCAAGAGATACGCAGTATTTT. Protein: CASSRLSGGGARDTQYF.

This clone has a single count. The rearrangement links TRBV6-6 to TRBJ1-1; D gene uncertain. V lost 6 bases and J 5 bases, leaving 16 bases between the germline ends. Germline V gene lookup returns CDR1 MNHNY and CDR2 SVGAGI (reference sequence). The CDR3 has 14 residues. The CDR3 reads CASRLGRERTEAFF. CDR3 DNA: TGTGCCAGCAGACTCGGTCGGGAACGTACTGAAGCTTTCTTT.

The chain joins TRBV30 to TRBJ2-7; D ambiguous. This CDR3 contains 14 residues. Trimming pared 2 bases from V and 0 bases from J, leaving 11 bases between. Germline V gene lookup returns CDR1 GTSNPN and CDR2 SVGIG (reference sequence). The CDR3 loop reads CAWSIGVTSYEQYF. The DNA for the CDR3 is TGTGCCTGGAGTATCGGAGTCACCTCCTACGAGCAGTACTTC.

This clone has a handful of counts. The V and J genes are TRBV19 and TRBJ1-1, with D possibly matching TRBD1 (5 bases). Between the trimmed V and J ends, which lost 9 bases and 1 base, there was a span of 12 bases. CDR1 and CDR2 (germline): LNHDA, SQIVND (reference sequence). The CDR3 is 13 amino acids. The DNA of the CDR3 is TGTGCCAGCAGAGGACAATGGAACACTGAAGCTTTCTTT. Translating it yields CASRGQWNTEAFF. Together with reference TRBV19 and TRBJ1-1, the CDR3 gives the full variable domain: DGGITQSPKYLFRKEGQNVTLSCEQNLNHDAMYWYRQDPGQGLRLIYYSQIVNDFQKGDIAEGYSVSREKKESFPLTVTSAQKNPTAFYLCASRGQWNTEAFFGQGTRLTVV.

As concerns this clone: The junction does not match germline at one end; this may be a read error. DNA of the CDR3: TGTGCCAGCAGTGAAGGAGGAGCGGGAGAAAAGGGCTTC. Its protein product is CASSEGGAGEKGF. This chain links TRBV6-5 with TRBJ2-7; 8 bases are a match to TRBD2. The CDR3 length is 13 residues. CDR1 and CDR2 (germline): MNHEY, SVGAGI.

CDR3 sequence (DNA): TGTGCCAGCAGGTTACAGGGGGCGCTTGGCTACACCTTC. Protein sequence: CASRLQGALGYTF. V gene TRBV27 combines with J gene TRBJ1-2; the match to TRBD1 covers 9 bases. V shed 6 bases, J shed 7 bases, and the junction held 6 bases outside the gene matches. CDR1 and CDR2 (germline): MNHEY, SMNVEV (reference sequence). This CDR3 contains 13 residues.

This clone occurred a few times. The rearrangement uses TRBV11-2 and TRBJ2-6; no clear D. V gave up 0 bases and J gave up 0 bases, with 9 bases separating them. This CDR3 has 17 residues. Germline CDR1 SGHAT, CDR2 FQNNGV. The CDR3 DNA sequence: TGTGCCAGCAGCTTAGAAGCTTTTAGCTCTGGGGCCAACGTCCTGACTTTC. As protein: CASSLEAFSSGANVLTF.

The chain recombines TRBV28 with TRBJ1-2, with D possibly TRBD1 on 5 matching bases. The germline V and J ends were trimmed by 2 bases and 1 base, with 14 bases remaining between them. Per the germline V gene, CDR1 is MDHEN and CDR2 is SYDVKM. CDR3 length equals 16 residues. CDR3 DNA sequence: TGTGCCAGCAGTTTACCGACAGTGGGCTTTAACTATGGCTACACCTTC. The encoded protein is CASSLPTVGFNYGYTF.

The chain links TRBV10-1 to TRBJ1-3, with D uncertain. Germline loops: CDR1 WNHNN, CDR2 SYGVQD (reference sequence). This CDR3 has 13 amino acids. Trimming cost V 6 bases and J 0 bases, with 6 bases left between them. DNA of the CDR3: TGCGCCAGCAGCCCGAGCTCTGGAAACACCATATATTTT. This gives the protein CASSPSSGNTIYF.

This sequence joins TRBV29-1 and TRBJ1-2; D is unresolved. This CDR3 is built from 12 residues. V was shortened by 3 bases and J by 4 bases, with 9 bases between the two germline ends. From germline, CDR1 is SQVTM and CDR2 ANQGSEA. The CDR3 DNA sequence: TGCAGCGTTGATAACAGCTTCTATGGCTACACCTTC. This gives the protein CSVDNSFYGYTF.

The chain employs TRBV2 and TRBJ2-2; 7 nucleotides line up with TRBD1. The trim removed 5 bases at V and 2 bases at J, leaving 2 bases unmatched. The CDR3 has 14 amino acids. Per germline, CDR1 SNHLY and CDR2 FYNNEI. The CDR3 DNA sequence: TGTGCCAGCAGTCGGACAGGCAACACCGGGGAGCTGTTTTTT. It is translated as CASSRTGNTGELFF. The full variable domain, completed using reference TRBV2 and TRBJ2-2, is EPEVTQTPSHQVTQMGQEVILRCVPISNHLYFYWYRQILGQKVEFLVSFYNNEISEKSEIFDDQFSVERPDGSNFTLKIRSTKLEDSAMYFCASSRTGNTGELFFGEGSRLTVL.